The sequence of this TCR beta chain was determined in a study of T-cell reconstitution after alpha-beta-depleted transplantation in children. Construction of the TCRbeta library involved unique molecular identifiers. TCRdb processed the PCR reads anew with MiXCR; each CDR3 protein has one entry. Here the sample spans roughly 120,000 distinct CDR3 sequences, 10% being singletons. This clonotype was seen a few times. The receptor was isolated from a human donor who donated a stem cell graft to a child with acute lymphoblastic leukemia. The sequencing here drew on PBMCs from the stem cell graft donor, taken from the stem cell graft.

The DNA for the CDR3 is TGTGCCAGCAGTGAAAATGCGGGAGGGCCGGATACGCAGTATTTT. It specifies CASSENAGGPDTQYF. The J gene is TRBJ2-3, the V gene TRBV6-4; 9 nucleotides agree with TRBD2. The ends lost 3 bases at V and 6 bases at J; junction bases unmatched: 7. The CDR3 contains 15 residues. Germline loops: CDR1 MRHNA, CDR2 SNTAGT.